This T cell receptor beta chain emerged from a study of shared clonotypes between healthy human individuals. Study background: CD4 naive and memory got three plates each, CD8 naive two, CD8 memory one.

Produced via immunoSEQ multiplex PCR; TCRdb's table is partial and in-frame only. The sample holds more than 2 million clones, over 85% seen once. CD8 cells regarded as naive lacked CD45RO, were positively chosen for CCR7, and omitted terminally differentiated effector memory CD45RA+ cells. The donors were all Caucasian adults (living in Nashville, Tennessee). This CDR3 has 16 residues. The V end was cut by 4 bases, the J end by 0 bases, with 10 bases between. Germline V gene sequence: CDR1 SNHLY, CDR2 FYNNEI. Sequencing was performed on naive CD8+ T cells sorted from blood. The V call is TRBV2, the J call TRBJ1-6; D is unresolved. The clonotype originates from a man younger than 35 in good health. The CDR3 region has the DNA TGTGCCAGCAGTGGCAGTATGAGCTCCTATAATTCACCCCTCCACTTT. Protein: CASSGSMSSYNSPLHF.